This T cell receptor beta chain was identified during a study of OX40 agonist ivuxolimab in advanced cancers. About the investigation overall: Ivuxolimab was a fully human IgG2 agonistic monoclonal antibody targeting the costimulatory receptor OX40 (CD134). Intravenous ivuxolimab was administered to patients every 2 weeks at six dose levels: 0.01, 0.1, 0.3, 1.5, 3 and 10 mg/kg. Of the approximately 50 patients in dose escalation, about 20 had hepatocellular carcinoma, about 15 had melanoma, 9 had renal cell carcinoma and 9 had head and neck cancer. A male proportion of around 83% and a mean age of approximately 61 years, ranging from about 20 to 85, were recorded for the dose-escalation cohort. Patients were allowed to have had prior anti-PD-1, anti-PD-L1 or anti-CTLA-4 therapy, and more than 35% of the dose-escalation patients had been treated with checkpoint inhibitors. Three dose-escalation patients achieved partial responses, one with hepatocellular carcinoma and two with cutaneous melanoma. Peripheral TCRbeta sequencing was intended to test whether TCR sequence diversity was altered and clonal T-cell expansion was caused by ivuxolimab. The monotherapy dose-escalation portion (N of about 49 patients) of the phase I ivuxolimab trial is reported in the paper.

Genomic DNA was extracted from sorted cells for sequencing of the TCRbeta CDR3 region. The immunoSEQ Assay was used for sequencing of TCRbeta CDR3 regions. TCRdb mirrors the immuneACCESS table, restricted to in-frame sequences. Some clones are absent from its copies; in checked studies, under half trace to an unresolved V gene, and the reason for the others is unknown. The sample contains 65,000 to 95,000 clones, around 90% of them found a single time. The ten largest clonotypes hold 5.5% to 6.5% of the sample. With respect to this clone: The antigen it recognizes is unknown. Base qualities were left out, and no much larger clone turns up one base away.

V is pared back by 4 bases and J by 1 base, with 11 bases lying between the germline termini. The CDR3 has 14 amino acids, counting the end cysteine and phenylalanine. Only the CDR3 DNA stays, 42 bases, in frame from base 1. CDR1 and CDR2 were assigned from the germline V gene as KGHSH and LQKENI. Patients with autoimmune disease history or receiving systemic immunosuppression were excluded from the trial. Peripheral blood for TCR sequencing was collected from all dose cohorts at baseline, on cycle 4 day 1, and on cycle 7 day 1. Samples were obtained from an open-label, multicenter, first-in-human phase I dose-escalation trial of ivuxolimab. Adults with locally advanced or metastatic melanoma, renal cell carcinoma, hepatocellular carcinoma or head and neck squamous cell carcinoma were enrolled in the trial. Before TCR sequencing, CD4+ T cells and CD8+ T cells from peripheral blood were sorted into separate populations.

Summary of the overall study and its limitations: The antigen specificity of the peripheral T cells that underwent clonal expansion was not determined. Clonal expansion of both CD4+ and CD8+ blood T cells was observed from baseline to week 6 at doses 0.1 to 3.0 mg/kg. Low levels of normalized T-cell clonal expansion were also shown by some nonresponding patients. After ivuxolimab, CD8+ T cells had more expanded clones than CD4+ T cells on average. Partial responders in the 0.1-3.0 mg/kg groups had among the lowest normalized peripheral clonal expansion, especially among CD8+ T cells.

The rearrangement joined TRBV18 to TRBJ2-7; TRBD1 could be the D gene, as 5 bases match. The source of this sequence is an adult with an advanced solid tumor such as melanoma, head and neck, liver or kidney cancer. The material sequenced was CD4+ or CD8+ T cells sorted from blood, taken in a trial of the OX40 agonist ivuxolimab. CDR3 sequence: CASSLGRQSYEQYF. The DNA sequence is given as TGTGCCAGCTCACTTGGTCGACAGTCCTACGAGCAGTACTTC.